This TCR beta chain was profiled in a study of cytomegalovirus exposure and HLA in healthy donors. Remarks on this clone: Its antigen is unknown.

The CDR3 length is 16 residues. V lost 6 bases to trimming and J lost 7 bases; unmatched junction nucleotides: 12. CDR1 WNHNN and CDR2 SYGVQD come from the germline V gene (reference sequence). Among the donors, all were healthy bone marrow donors. Study outcomes and limitations: A later examination showed that TCR association rates differed by HLA locus, with DRB1 most and HLA-C fewest. Researchers left out some V segments, among them TRBV6-2 and TRBV6-3, as indistinguishable.

In the PCR, 60 Vbeta and 13 Jbeta primers were used. Produced via immunoSEQ multiplex PCR; TCRdb's table is partial and in-frame only. Of roughly 180,000 clones in the sample, roughly 80% were seen once. The specimen was PBMCs. This receptor was identified in a woman younger than 45 in good health and CMV-seropositive. The chain couples TRBV10-1 to TRBJ1-6; 7 bases are shared with TRBD1. CDR3 residues: CASRHEGGQLNSPLHF. The CDR3 region has the DNA TGCGCCAGCAGGCACGAGGGGGGACAGTTAAATTCACCCCTCCACTTT.